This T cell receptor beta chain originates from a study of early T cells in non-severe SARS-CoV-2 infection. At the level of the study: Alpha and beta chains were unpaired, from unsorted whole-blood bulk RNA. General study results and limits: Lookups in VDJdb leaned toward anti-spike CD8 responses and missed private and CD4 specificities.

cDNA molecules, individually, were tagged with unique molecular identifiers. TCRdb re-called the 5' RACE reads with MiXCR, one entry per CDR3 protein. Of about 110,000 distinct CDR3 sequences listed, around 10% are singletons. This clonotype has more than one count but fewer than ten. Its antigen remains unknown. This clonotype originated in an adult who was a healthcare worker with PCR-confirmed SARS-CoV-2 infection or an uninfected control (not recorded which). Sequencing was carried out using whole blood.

In DNA, the CDR3 is TGTGCCAGCAGTCCGATAGACAGTAACCAAGAGACCCAGTACTTC. Translated, it gives CASSPIDSNQETQYF. V is TRBV27 and J is TRBJ2-5; D perhaps matches TRBD1 (5 bases). The CDR3 runs 15 residues. In germline, CDR1 is MNHEY, CDR2 SMNVEV (reference sequence). Trimming pared 5 bases from V and 0 bases from J, leaving 13 bases between.